This record concerns one T cell receptor (beta chain) sequence. The CDR3 contains 14 residues. CDR1 SGDLS and CDR2 YYNGEE come from the germline V gene. Trimming took 2 bases from V and 4 from J, leaving 9 bases between them. Repertoires were generated with immunoSEQ multiplex PCR, while TCRdb's copy carries only in-frame clones and drops some. The sample gives around 60,000 clones, approximately 90% of which show up once; around 2.8% is in the top ten. The data originate from a study of T cell changes during pregnancy in multiple sclerosis. The chain has TRBV9 and TRBJ1-4; D remains ambiguous. Source: peripheral blood, taken in the third trimester of pregnancy. This TCR was sampled from a female donor in good health, enrolled as a control in a pregnancy study. CDR3 in amino acids: CASSVKGGNEKLFF. CDR3 sequence (DNA): TGTGCCAGCAGCGTCAAGGGAGGTAATGAAAAACTGTTTTTT.